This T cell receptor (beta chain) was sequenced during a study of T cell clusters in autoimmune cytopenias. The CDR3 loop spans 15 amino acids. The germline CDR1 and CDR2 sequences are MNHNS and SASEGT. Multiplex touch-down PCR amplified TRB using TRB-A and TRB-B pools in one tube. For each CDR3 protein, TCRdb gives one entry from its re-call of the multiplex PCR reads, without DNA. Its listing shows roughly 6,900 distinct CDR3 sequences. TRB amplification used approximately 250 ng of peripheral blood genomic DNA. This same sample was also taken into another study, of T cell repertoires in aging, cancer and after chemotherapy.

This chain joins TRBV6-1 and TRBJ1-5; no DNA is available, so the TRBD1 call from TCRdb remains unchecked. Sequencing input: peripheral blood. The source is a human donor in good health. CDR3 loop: CASSWTGGYNQPQHF.